The 29 T cell receptor beta chains reported below all come from one sample, sequenced in a study of cytomegalovirus exposure and HLA in healthy donors. Primers: 60 Vbeta forward and 13 Jbeta reverse. TCRdb's table, derived via immunoSEQ multiplex PCR, lists solely in-frame clones and lacks some. The table shows over 150,000 clones, with approximately 77% occurring only once. Material: PBMCs. These receptors all stem from a male donor in good health and CMV-seropositive.

The chain carries TRBV2 and TRBJ1-2; D is perhaps TRBD1 (6 bases). Trimming removed 7 bases from V and 8 bases from J, with 20 bases in between. The germline V gene encodes CDR1 SNHLY and CDR2 FYNNEI. This CDR3 is 14 amino acids long. In DNA, the CDR3 is TGTGCCAGCATTACTACAGGGTTTCTAGGAGGCTACACCTTC. Protein: CASITTGFLGGYTF.

This clone has a single count. The genes are TRBV5-1 and TRBJ2-3; 9 bases agree with TRBD2. CDR3 length: 17 amino acids. Germline V gene sequence: CDR1 SGHRS, CDR2 YFSETQ. The ends lost 3 bases at V and 1 base at J; junction bases unmatched: 9. CDR3 sequence (DNA): TGCGCCAGCAGCTCCCAACCAGCGGGGGGCCGCACAGATACGCAGTATTTT. This gives the protein CASSSQPAGGRTDTQYF.

The J gene is TRBJ2-7, the V gene TRBV4-2; D is perhaps TRBD1 (6 bases). The CDR3 covers 16 residues. The germline V gene encodes CDR1 LGHNA and CDR2 YNFKEQ. Trimming took off 3 bases at V and 0 bases at J, with 15 bases between the two ends. CDR3 coding DNA: TGTGCCAGCAGCCAGGGGGCCTACGTGAGCTCCTACGAGCAGTACTTC. Residues: CASSQGAYVSSYEQYF.

This clone was seen a handful of times. V and J are TRBV4-1 and TRBJ2-3; no definite D call. Germline assignment: CDR1 MGHRA and CDR2 YSYEKL. The CDR3 sequence is 15 residues long. V was cut by 3 bases and J by 3 bases, with 13 bases left in between. CDR3 sequence reads: CASSQIGLETDTQYF. The CDR3 nucleotides read TGCGCCAGCAGCCAGATTGGATTGGAGACAGATACGCAGTATTTT.

The chain's CDR3 is CASSLEGASAFF. In DNA, the CDR3 is TGCGCCAGCAGCTTGGAGGGGGCTTCAGCTTTCTTT. The V call is TRBV5-1, the J call TRBJ1-1, with 7 bases matching TRBD1. The CDR3 covers 12 residues. Per germline, CDR1 SGHRS and CDR2 YFSETQ. V dropped 0 bases and J dropped 10; count of bases not matched to a gene: 3.

This clone has just one count. The rearrangement uses TRBV30 and TRBJ2-3; D may be TRBD2 (6 bases). The CDR3 extends over 17 amino acids. The germline gives CDR1 GTSNPN, CDR2 SVGIG (reference sequence). V lost 0 bases, J lost 4 bases, and 20 bases lay in between. This chain's CDR3 is CAWSVRGAGWQSDTQYF. Written as DNA, the CDR3 is TGTGCCTGGAGTGTACGTGGTGCGGGGTGGCAGTCAGATACGCAGTATTTT. The full variable domain, its missing parts supplied by reference TRBV30 and TRBJ2-3, is SQTIHQWPATLVQPVGSPLSLECTVEGTSNPNLYWYRQAAGRGLQLLFYSVGIGQISSEVPQNLSASRPQDRQFILSSKKLLLSDSGFYLCAWSVRGAGWQSDTQYFGPGTRLTVL.

The rearrangement links TRBV18 to TRBJ2-5; TRBD2 matches at 8 bases. This CDR3 is built from 15 residues. The V segment lost 3 bases and the J segment 5 bases; nucleotides outside the gene matches: 8. CDR1 KGHSH and CDR2 LQKENI come from the germline V gene. The CDR3 spells CASSPDGGATETQYF. Written as DNA, the CDR3 is TGTGCCAGCTCACCCGACGGGGGGGCGACGGAGACCCAGTACTTC. The variable domain in full, with the rest retrieved from reference TRBV18 and TRBJ2-5, is NAGVMQNPRHLVRRRGQEARLRCSPMKGHSHVYWYRQLPEEGLKFMVYLQKENIIDESGMPKERFSAEFPKEGPSILRIQQVVRGDSAAYFCASSPDGGATETQYFGPGTRLLVL.

V and J are TRBV4-2 and TRBJ2-3, with 8 bases that match TRBD2. V lost 0 bases to trimming and J lost 2 bases; unmatched junction nucleotides: 4. The CDR3 runs to 16 residues. CDR1 is LGHNA and CDR2 is YNFKEQ in the germline V gene. The CDR3 loop reads CASSQEELADTDTQYF. CDR3 in DNA: TGTGCCAGCAGCCAAGAGGAACTAGCGGACACAGATACGCAGTATTTT.

The chain uses TRBV30 and TRBJ1-5, with 7 nucleotides matching TRBD1. CDR1 GTSNPN and CDR2 SVGIG come from the germline V gene (reference sequence). There are 15 residues in the CDR3. V lost 0 bases and J lost 3; bases outside the gene matches: 5. The CDR3 sequence is CAWSVGTASNQPQHF. CDR3 sequence (DNA): TGTGCCTGGAGTGTAGGGACAGCTTCCAATCAGCCCCAGCATTTT.

The gene calls are TRBV9 and TRBJ2-2, with TRBD1 matching 11 bases. Germline lookup yields CDR1 SGDLS and CDR2 YYNGEE. This CDR3 contains 19 residues. J was trimmed by 3 bases and V by 4 bases; bases with no gene match: 14. CDR3 sequence reads: CASSFLPGQGEADTGELFF. The CDR3 DNA sequence: TGTGCCAGCAGCTTCCTCCCGGGACAGGGGGAGGCGGACACCGGGGAGCTGTTTTTT.

The chain is built from TRBV4-1 and TRBJ2-3; 11 positions match TRBD2. The CDR3 runs to 16 residues. The V and J ends lost 0 bases and 5 bases, in that order; junction bases with no gene match: 4. The germline CDR1 and CDR2 sequences are MGHRA and YSYEKL. The CDR3 protein is CASSQESLAGGDTQYF. The CDR3 region has the DNA TGCGCCAGCAGCCAAGAAAGTCTAGCGGGGGGAGATACGCAGTATTTT.

This rearrangement joins TRBV19 to TRBJ2-7; a possible D gene is TRBD1 (5 bases). This CDR3 contains 14 residues. Germline CDR1 is LNHDA and CDR2 is SQIVND (reference sequence). The V gene lost 1 base and the J gene lost 2 bases, with 9 bases spanning the gap. The chain's CDR3 is CASSIVGATYEQYF. CDR3 DNA: TGTGCCAGTAGTATAGTTGGGGCTACCTACGAGCAGTACTTC.

The chain combines TRBV4-3 with TRBJ1-2; possible D gene TRBD1, 6 bases. CDR1 is LGHNA, CDR2 YSLEER, per germline. The V and J ends lost 2 bases and 4 bases respectively, with 14 bases between them. This CDR3 has 15 amino acids. In DNA form, the CDR3 reads TGCGCCAGCAGCCAACTCCTAACAGGGAGCTATGGCTACACCTTC. This encodes CASSQLLTGSYGYTF.

The chain has TRBV27 and TRBJ1-1; D possibly corresponds to TRBD1 (5 bases). Germline V lookup: CDR1 MNHEY, CDR2 SMNVEV (reference sequence). The ends were cut back, 4 bases at V and 5 bases at J, with 14 bases in the middle. This CDR3 spans 14 amino acids. The CDR3 bases are TGTGCCAGCAGTTCCCTGGGGGGAGGGACTGAAGCTTTCTTT. Residues: CASSSLGGGTEAFF.

The gene calls are TRBV4-1 and TRBJ2-2; 7 bases map to TRBD1. Germline trimming cut 0 bases from V and 6 bases from J; bases unmatched to any gene: 10. Per the germline V gene, CDR1 is MGHRA and CDR2 is YSYEKL. This CDR3 spans 17 amino acids. CDR3 DNA sequence: TGCGCCAGCAGCCAAGAACGAAGGGGGCGAGGGGCCGGGGAGCTGTTTTTT. Translating it yields CASSQERRGRGAGELFF.

The chain carries TRBV7-9 and TRBJ2-3, with 7 bases matching TRBD1. V shed 4 bases and J 0 bases; nucleotides not matched to a gene: 4. The CDR3 has 15 residues. Per germline, CDR1 SEHNR and CDR2 FQNEAQ (reference sequence). The CDR3 here is CASSSRTGSTDTQYF. Written as DNA, the CDR3 is TGTGCCAGCAGCTCCCGGACAGGAAGCACAGATACGCAGTATTTT.

This chain links TRBV5-1 with TRBJ2-3, with TRBD2 identical over 10 bases. J gave up 2 bases and V 0 bases, and 3 bases lay outside the gene matches. Looked up from germline, CDR1 is SGHRS and CDR2 is YFSETQ. The CDR3 is 16 amino acids. DNA of the CDR3: TGCGCCAGCAGCTTGGATCTAGCGGGGGCCACAGATACGCAGTATTTT. It specifies CASSLDLAGATDTQYF. Using reference TRBV5-1 and TRBJ2-3 for the parts outside the CDR3, the full variable domain is KAGVTQTPRYLIKTRGQQVTLSCSPISGHRSVSWYQQTPGQGLQFLFEYFSETQRNKGNFPGRFSGRQFSNSRSEMNVSTLELGDSALYLCASSLDLAGATDTQYFGPGTRLTVL.

This chain joins TRBV5-5 and TRBJ2-7, with D possibly TRBD2 on 6 matching bases. Trimming stripped 2 bases from V and 3 bases from J, with 15 bases between. From germline, CDR1 is SGHKS and CDR2 YYEKEE (reference sequence). This CDR3 region has 15 residues. CDR3: CASSFAGGIYYEQYF. CDR3 coding DNA: TGTGCCAGCAGCTTCGCTGGCGGGATATACTACGAGCAGTACTTC.

The sample holds one count of this clone. The J gene is TRBJ2-5, the V gene TRBV5-1; 10 positions match TRBD2. The CDR3 extends over 16 amino acids. Per the germline V gene, CDR1 is SGHRS and CDR2 is YFSETQ. With V trimmed by 1 base and J by 2 bases, 5 bases remained unmatched. Written as DNA, the CDR3 is TGCGCCAGCAGCTTGTTAACTAGCGGGGATCAAGAGACCCAGTACTTC. Translated: CASSLLTSGDQETQYF.

The chain employs TRBV6-1 and TRBJ2-1, with a weak D call TRBD2 (7 bases). The V end lost 7 bases, the J end lost 4 bases, and 17 bases lay between the germline ends. Germline CDR1 MNHNS, CDR2 SASEGT. CDR3 size: 15 residues. The CDR3 nucleotides read TGTGCCAGCACCGGAGAGGGGGGGGCTTACAATGAGCAGTTCTTC. It codes for CASTGEGGAYNEQFF.

This clone is a singleton in its sample. The chain couples TRBV25-1 to TRBJ2-2, with D tentatively TRBD2 (5 bases). Between the trimmed V and J ends, which lost 5 bases and 4 bases, there was a span of 17 bases. Germline V lookup: CDR1 MGHDK, CDR2 SYGVNS. The CDR3 consists of 16 residues. This chain's CDR3 is CASSNQRNRGTGELFF. CDR3 DNA sequence: TGTGCCAGCAGTAACCAGAGAAATCGGGGCACCGGGGAGCTGTTTTTT. Supplemented by reference TRBV25-1 and TRBJ2-2, the full variable domain reads EADIYQTPRYLVIGTGKKITLECSQTMGHDKMYWYQQDPGMELHLIHYSYGVNSTEKGDLSSESTVSRIRTEHFPLTLESARPSHTSQYLCASSNQRNRGTGELFFGEGSRLTVL.

A word on this clone: The junction and the germline gene differ at one end; a read error may be behind it. CDR3 bases: TGTGCCAGCAGCCCCCCGAGGCCCACGCCATTCTGTATTTTT. It codes for CASSPPRPTPFCIF. The chain employs TRBV7-2 and TRBJ2-3; D gene uncertain. Germline assignment: CDR1 SGHTA and CDR2 FQGNSA. The CDR3 is 14 amino acids.

The chain employs TRBV4-3 and TRBJ1-3; 7 bases align to TRBD1. The J call may be faulty, since TRBJ2-2 better matches the DNA end. This CDR3 spans 17 amino acids. Germline V gene lookup returns CDR1 LGHNA and CDR2 YSLEER. The CDR3 DNA reads as TGCGCCAGCAGCCAACTACCGGGACAGCTGAACACCGGGGAGCTGTTTTTT. Translating it yields CASSQLPGQLNTGELFF.

V is TRBV9 and J is TRBJ2-2; a possible D gene is TRBD2 (6 bases). The germline V gene encodes CDR1 SGDLS and CDR2 YYNGEE. The CDR3 extends over 13 amino acids. Trimming left V 4 bases short and J 5 bases short, with 9 bases between. CDR3 region: CASSPGLTGELFF. The CDR3 bases are TGTGCCAGCAGCCCGGGACTTACCGGGGAGCTGTTTTTT.

The chain carries TRBV6-5 and TRBJ1-3, with D perhaps TRBD1 (5 bases). Germline CDR1 reads MNHEY; CDR2 reads SVGAGI. CDR3 size: 16 residues. The germline V and J ends were trimmed by 2 bases and 4 bases, with 15 bases remaining between them. The CDR3 sequence is CASSYEEGLGGNTIYF. The DNA of the CDR3 is TGTGCCAGCAGTTACGAGGAGGGACTCGGAGGAAACACCATATATTTT.

This chain joins TRBV2 and TRBJ2-6; no clear D gene. This CDR3 spans 14 amino acids. The V gene lost 3 bases and the J gene lost 1 base, with 4 bases spanning the gap. Germline lookup yields CDR1 SNHLY and CDR2 FYNNEI. Written as DNA, the CDR3 is TGTGCCAGCAGTGACCGTTCTGGGGCCAACGTCCTGACTTTC. This codes for CASSDRSGANVLTF.

The rearrangement uses TRBV11-3 and TRBJ2-1, with TRBD2 as a possible D gene (5 bases). Deletions cut 1 base from V and 8 bases from J, with 15 bases between. In germline, CDR1 is SGHNT, CDR2 YENEEA. This CDR3 is 15 amino acids long. Here the CDR3 DNA reads TGTGCCAGCAGCTTAGGGGCAGGTCCCGGGGATGAGCAGTTCTTC. Protein: CASSLGAGPGDEQFF.

The V gene is TRBV15, the J gene TRBJ1-1, with 8 bases aligning to TRBD1. The ends lost 5 bases at V and 1 base at J; junction bases unmatched: 6. The CDR3 covers 15 residues. CDR1 and CDR2 (germline): LNHNV, YYDKDF (reference sequence). The CDR3: CATSPSGQGNTEAFF. The CDR3 DNA reads TGTGCCACCAGCCCCTCCGGACAGGGGAACACTGAAGCTTTCTTT.

The CDR3 loop is CASSPPGQSHGYTF. The CDR3 DNA reads TGTGCCAGCAGCCCCCCGGGACAGTCACATGGCTACACCTTC. V gene TRBV11-2 combines with J gene TRBJ1-2; 7 nucleotides align to TRBD1. The germline gives CDR1 SGHAT, CDR2 FQNNGV. V trimming: 5 bases; J trimming: 6 bases; junction bases outside the gene matches: 9. The CDR3 has 14 residues. The variable domain in full, completed from reference TRBV11-2 and TRBJ1-2, reads EAGVAQSPRYKIIEKRQSVAFWCNPISGHATLYWYQQILGQGPKLLIQFQNNGVVDDSQLPKDRFSAERLKGVDSTLKIQPAKLEDSAVYLCASSPPGQSHGYTFGSGTRLTVV.